What follows are 8 T cell receptor beta chains derived from one specimen sequenced in a study of blood T cells in healthy people across ages (dated by TCRdb to between 2014 and 2017). Library preparation was by 5' RACE. Sequenced on an Illumina HiSeq 2500. A second PCR of roughly 7 to 11 cycles was performed with a sample-barcoded 5' primer and a J-beta primer mix. TCRdb itself trimmed the public reads at Q25 with fastp, ran MiXCR and retained productive beta chains. Every CDR3 protein is listed once, alongside the most common genes and DNA of its rows. This sample is represented by about 670,000 distinct CDR3 sequences; 40% to 65% of them were singletons. In total, the top ten clones hold approximately 13% of the sample. The source material was blood. The receptors originated from a woman older than 75 in good health.

The J gene is TRBJ2-5, the V gene TRBV3-1; 7 nucleotides match TRBD2. In germline, CDR1 is LGHDT, CDR2 YNNKEL (reference sequence). The CDR3 consists of 16 residues. With 0 bases clipped from V and 5 bases from J, the junction kept 9 bases outside the gene matches. The CDR3 DNA reads TGTGCCAGCAGCCAAGATCCCCGACTAGCTGGGGAGACCCAGTACTTC. This gives the protein CASSQDPRLAGETQYF.

This clonotype was counted ten times or more. This rearrangement joins TRBV25-1 to TRBJ2-7; D is perhaps TRBD1 (5 bases). Germline V gives CDR1 MGHDK, CDR2 SYGVNS. The CDR3 has 14 residues. Deletions cut 5 bases from V and 3 bases from J, with 14 bases between. CDR3 in DNA: TGTGCCAGCAGTCCCCAGGGTACCTACTACGAGCAGTACTTC. This gives the protein CASSPQGTYYEQYF.

This clonotype was recorded a few times. The chain has TRBV5-1 and TRBJ1-1, with 7 bases matching TRBD1. V dropped 6 bases and J dropped 0; count of bases not matched to a gene: 2. The CDR3 covers 13 residues. Germline-derived CDR1 and CDR2 are SGHRS and YFSETQ. The CDR3 here is CASTRGLNTEAFF. DNA for the CDR3: TGCGCCAGCACGAGGGGGCTGAACACTGAAGCTTTCTTT.

This clonotype occurred once. The rearrangement uses TRBV4-1 and TRBJ2-4, with D tentatively TRBD1 (6 bases). The assigned J gene may be wrong: the sequence end matches TRBJ2-7 better. The germline CDR1 and CDR2 sequences are MGHRA and YSYEKL. This CDR3 comprises 14 residues. The CDR3: CASSHRQGFYEQYF. The CDR3 nucleotides are TGCGCCAGCAGCCATAGGCAGGGGTTCTACGAGCAGTACTTC.

The CDR3 is CASSSRLAGEGTDTQYF. In DNA, the CDR3 is TGTGCCAGCAGCTCACGACTAGCGGGAGAGGGCACAGATACGCAGTATTTT. V usage is TRBV11-2 and J usage is TRBJ2-3, with TRBD2 matching 12 bases. This CDR3 contains 17 residues. Trimming removed 4 bases from V and 1 base from J; junction bases left unmatched: 6. Germline V gives CDR1 SGHAT, CDR2 FQNNGV.

This clonotype was detected a few times. The chain has TRBV27 and TRBJ2-5; D not resolved. The germline V gene encodes CDR1 MNHEY and CDR2 SMNVEV (reference sequence). The length of the CDR3 is 15 residues. The V and J ends lost 1 base and 4 bases respectively, with 13 bases between them. CDR3 sequence (DNA): TGTGCCAGCAGTTTATGGATTGACCGCGCAGAGACCCAGTACTTC. Amino acids: CASSLWIDRAETQYF.

This clonotype was counted a single time. The CDR3 carries no conserved terminal phenylalanine or tryptophan, so it likely arises from a read error. The chain uses TRBV28 and TRBJ2-7, with 13 nucleotides matching TRBD2. CDR3 size: 13 residues. Germline CDR1 MDHEN, CDR2 SYDVKM. Here the CDR3 DNA reads TGTGTCAGCAGTTTGGGACTAGCGGGGGAGCAGTACTTA. This gives the protein CVSSLGLAGEQYL.

This clonotype was detected many times. The V call is TRBV10-3, the J call TRBJ2-1; maybe TRBD2 (5 bases). In germline, CDR1 is ENHRY, CDR2 SYGVKD. V gave up 8 bases and J gave up 4 bases, with 15 bases separating them. This CDR3 has 14 residues. The CDR3 DNA reads TGTGCCATCTCGAGGGATGGAATGTACAATGAGCAGTTCTTC. Its protein product is CAISRDGMYNEQFF.